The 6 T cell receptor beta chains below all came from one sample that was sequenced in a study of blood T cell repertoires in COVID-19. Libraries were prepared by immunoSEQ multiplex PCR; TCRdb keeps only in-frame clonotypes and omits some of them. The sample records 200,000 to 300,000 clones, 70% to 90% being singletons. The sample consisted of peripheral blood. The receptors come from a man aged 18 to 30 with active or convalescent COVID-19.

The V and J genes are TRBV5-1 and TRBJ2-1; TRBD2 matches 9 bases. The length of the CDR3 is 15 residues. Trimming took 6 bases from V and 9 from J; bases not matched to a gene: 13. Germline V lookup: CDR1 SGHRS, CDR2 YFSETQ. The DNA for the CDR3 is TGCGCCAGCAATAGACTAGCGGAGATGGGAGGTGAGCAGTTCTTC. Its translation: CASNRLAEMGGEQFF.

The chain's CDR3 is CASSVGARLNTEAFF. In nucleotides, the CDR3 is TGTGCCAGCAGCGTAGGGGCCAGGTTGAACACTGAAGCTTTCTTT. V gene TRBV9 combines with J gene TRBJ1-1; D unclear. CDR1 and CDR2 from the germline V gene are SGDLS and YYNGEE. Trimming removed 0 bases from V and 0 bases from J, with 9 bases in between. The length of the CDR3 is 15 residues.

The chain's CDR3 is CASSGGQGDNSPLHF. DNA for the CDR3: TGTGCCAGCAGCGGCGGACAGGGAGATAATTCACCCCTCCACTTT. The V call is TRBV5-4, the J call TRBJ1-6, with 8 bases aligning to TRBD1. The junction had 5 bases not matched to a gene; V was cut back by 4 bases and J by 5 bases. There are 15 residues in the CDR3. The germline gives CDR1 SGHNT, CDR2 YYREEE (reference sequence).

CDR3 residues: CASSLIDGELFF. CDR3 nucleotide sequence: TGTGCCAGCAGCCTTATAGACGGGGAGCTGTTTTTT. The chain is built from TRBV11-3 and TRBJ2-2; no clear D. Germline-derived CDR1 and CDR2 are SGHNT and YENEEA. The V end was cut by 5 bases, the J end by 7 bases, with 8 bases between. The CDR3 is made up of 12 amino acids.

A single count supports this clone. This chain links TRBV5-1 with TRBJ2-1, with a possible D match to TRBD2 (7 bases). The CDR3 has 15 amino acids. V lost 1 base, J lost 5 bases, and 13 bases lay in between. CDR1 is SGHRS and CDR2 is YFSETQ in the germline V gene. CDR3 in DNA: TGCGCCAGCAGCTTGTTCACCGGGGGGCACAATGAGCAGTTCTTC. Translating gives CASSLFTGGHNEQFF.

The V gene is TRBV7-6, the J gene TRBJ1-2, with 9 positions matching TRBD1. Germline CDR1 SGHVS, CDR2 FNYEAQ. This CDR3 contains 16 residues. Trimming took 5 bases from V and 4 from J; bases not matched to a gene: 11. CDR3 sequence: CASSPRQGDLVYGYTF. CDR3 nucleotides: TGTGCCAGCAGCCCACGACAGGGGGATTTGGTCTATGGCTACACCTTC.